This TCR beta chain was identified during a study of control samples from healthy donors and cancer patients. The CDR3 totals 16 residues. Germline CDR1 is SGHKS and CDR2 is YYEKEE (reference sequence). V gave up 4 bases and J gave up 10 bases, with 23 bases separating them. Clones were sequenced by immunoSEQ multiplex PCR, and TCRdb holds only the in-frame ones, with some missing. The sample holds about 94,000 clones, approximately 90% seen once. This receptor was identified in a woman between 18 and 30 years old in good health. Sequences were obtained from blood. This sequence joins TRBV5-5 and TRBJ1-4; tentative D call: TRBD1 (5 bases). CDR3 sequence reads: CASSPQESGASRKLFF. For the CDR3, the DNA is TGTGCCAGCAGCCCCCAGGAGTCTGGGGCGTCCCGAAAACTGTTTTTT. Looking up the rest from reference TRBV5-5 and TRBJ1-4 gives the full variable domain: DAGVTQSPTHLIKTRGQQVTLRCSPISGHKSVSWYQQVLGQGPQFIFQYYEKEERGRGNFPDRFSARQFPNYSSELNVNALLLGDSALYLCASSPQESGASRKLFFGSGTQLSVL.